This TCR beta chain was recovered during a study of T-cell reconstitution after alpha-beta-depleted transplantation in children. This clonotype came up many times. Its antigen remains unidentified. Unique molecular identifiers were built into the TCRbeta library. From the PCR reads, TCRdb called clonotypes with MiXCR, one entry per CDR3 protein. This sample has about 300,000 distinct CDR3 sequences, with roughly a tenth found just once. Study outcomes and limitations: About two months after transplant, alpha-beta T cells reportedly came from several hundred expanded graft clones. T-cell counts and diversity were attributed mostly to newly produced T cells one year after transplant. Surviving recipient T cells and thymic progenitors accounted for the high day-60 TCRbeta diversity observed in some patients.

This receptor was obtained from a boy in the first two years of life with acute myeloid leukemia, due to receive a stem cell transplant. Material: PBMCs, obtained before TCRalphabeta/CD19-depleted stem cell transplant.

As DNA, the CDR3 is TGTGCCAGCAGTACCTTAGACAGGGCCACTGAAGCTTTCTTT. It is translated as CASSTLDRATEAFF. The chain combines TRBV28 with TRBJ1-1, with 7 nucleotides matching TRBD1. The CDR3 runs to 14 residues. CDR1 is MDHEN and CDR2 is SYDVKM in the germline V gene. V gave up 5 bases and J gave up 4 bases; unmatched junction bases: 7.